The 20 T cell receptor beta chains in this list originate from one sample, sequenced in a study of T cell repertoires in cytomegalovirus infection. The antigens these receptors bind are not known. TCRdb re-derived calls from the reads in MiXCR, one entry per CDR3 protein. Of about 890,000 distinct CDR3 sequences listed, around 32% are singletons. The specimen comprised cultured CD8+ T cells from PBMCs, sampled from culture after CMV antigen stimulation. These receptors were obtained from a human donor in good health (CMV status not recorded). Some clones in this sample may be carry-over from other donors' samples.

This clonotype has more than one count but fewer than ten. V is TRBV9 and J is TRBJ2-7, with D perhaps TRBD1 (5 bases). The CDR3 sequence is 14 residues long. Germline V gene data show CDR1 as SGDLS and CDR2 as YYNGEE. V was clipped by 4 bases and J by 3 bases, with 14 bases between them. The CDR3 here is CASSLLDINYEQYV. In DNA, the CDR3 is TGTGCCAGCAGCTTGTTGGACATAAACTACGAGCAGTACGTC.

This clonotype has only a few counts. In DNA form, the CDR3 reads TGTGCCAGCACCCTAGTCGGGGGGGCCATCGATGAGCAGTTCTTC. Protein: CASTLVGGAIDEQFF. The chain employs TRBV7-6 and TRBJ2-1; 8 bases align to TRBD2. The CDR3 spans 15 residues. Germline V lookup: CDR1 SGHVS, CDR2 FNYEAQ. Trimming removed 7 bases from V and 8 bases from J; junction bases left unmatched: 13.

This chain connects TRBV4-1 to TRBJ2-1, with a possible D match to TRBD1 (6 bases). CDR1 MGHRA and CDR2 YSYEKL come from the germline V gene. This CDR3 has 14 residues. V lost 2 bases, J lost 3 bases, and 8 bases lay in between. This CDR3 reads CASSQRTDYNEQFF. In nucleotides, the CDR3 is TGCGCCAGCAGCCAAAGGACAGACTACAATGAGCAGTTCTTC.

This clonotype has more than one count but fewer than ten. The chain recombines TRBV6-5 with TRBJ1-4, with TRBD1 as a possible D gene (6 bases). V lost 6 bases to trimming and J lost 8 bases, with 13 bases between them. The CDR3 consists of 13 residues. Germline-derived CDR1 and CDR2 are MNHEY and SVGAGI. CDR3 protein: CASRQGEEEKLFF. CDR3 DNA: TGTGCCAGCAGACAGGGTGAGGAGGAAAAACTGTTTTTT.

The chain is built from TRBV7-9 and TRBJ1-4, with a weak D call TRBD1 (5 bases). There are 15 residues in the CDR3. Trimming removed 1 base from V and 10 bases from J, with 16 bases in between. CDR1 is SEHNR and CDR2 is FQNEAQ in the germline V gene (reference sequence). The CDR3 DNA sequence: TGTGCCAGCAGCTTAGTAGGGGAGCCAGAAGGAAAACTGTTTTTT. Protein sequence: CASSLVGEPEGKLFF.

This clonotype came up a few times. The chain links TRBV27 to TRBJ2-3; 9 bases map to TRBD2. The germline V gene has CDR1 MNHEY and CDR2 SMNVEV (reference sequence). CDR3 length: 15 residues. J gave up 4 bases and V 9 bases, and 11 bases lay outside the gene matches. CDR3 bases: TGTGCCAGTTCTAGGGGGCAGCGGGGGGCAGATACGCAGTATTTT. As protein: CASSRGQRGADTQYF.

In its sample, this clonotype was seen a few times. This sequence joins TRBV6-4 and TRBJ2-1; TRBD2 might be the D (6 bases). The V end lost 4 bases, the J end lost 7 bases, and 11 bases lay between the germline ends. Germline-derived CDR1 and CDR2 are MRHNA and SNTAGT. The CDR3 loop spans 13 amino acids. CDR3 nucleotide sequence: TGTGCCAGCAGTGCGGGACTCAAGAATGAGCAGTTCTTC. This gives the protein CASSAGLKNEQFF.

In this sample, this clonotype turned up a few times. The chain recombines TRBV19 with TRBJ2-2; D unclear. Trimming took off 2 bases at V and 7 bases at J, with 2 bases between the two ends. The CDR3 sequence is 11 residues long. Germline loops: CDR1 LNHDA, CDR2 SQIVND (reference sequence). The CDR3 loop is CASSINGELFF. DNA of the CDR3: TGTGCCAGTAGTATAAACGGGGAGCTGTTTTTT.

The rearrangement uses TRBV6-2 or TRBV6-3 and TRBJ2-2; D gene uncertain. Trimming removed 2 bases from V and 7 bases from J, with 11 bases in between. From germline, CDR1 is MNHEY and CDR2 SVGEGT. This CDR3 spans 14 amino acids. CDR3 in DNA: TGTGCCAGCAGTTACGGAGTTGAGAGCGGGGAGCTGTTTTTT. Its translation is CASSYGVESGELFF.

The V gene is TRBV20-1, the J gene TRBJ2-7; perhaps D is TRBD1 or TRBD2 (5 bases each). CDR1 and CDR2 from the germline V gene are DFQATT and SNEGSKA (reference sequence). Trimming took 7 bases from V and 2 from J, leaving 21 bases between them. The CDR3 sequence is 15 residues long. CDR3 protein: CSGNSIGTATYEQYV. DNA of the CDR3: TGCAGTGGAAACTCAATTGGGACCGCCACCTACGAGCAGTACGTC.

The chain employs TRBV4-1 and TRBJ2-7, with a weak D call TRBD2 (5 bases). The CDR3 is made up of 13 amino acids. Germline V gene data show CDR1 as MGHRA and CDR2 as YSYEKL. Trimming took 1 base from V and 6 from J, leaving 10 bases between them. The CDR3 region has the DNA TGCGCCAGCAGCCAAGGGGCGGGTACCGAGCAGTACGTC. Its translation: CASSQGAGTEQYV.

This clonotype was found many times. The chain uses TRBV7-6 and TRBJ2-1, with TRBD2 matching 12 bases. Trimming at V came to 3 bases and at J to 6 bases, leaving 6 bases not matched to a gene. The germline V gene has CDR1 SGHVS and CDR2 FNYEAQ. The CDR3 length is 16 residues. CDR3 amino acids: CASSFSTSGGTNEQFF. CDR3 DNA sequence: TGTGCCAGCAGCTTCTCGACTAGCGGGGGCACCAATGAGCAGTTCTTC.

The rearrangement joins TRBV27 to TRBJ2-6, with TRBD2 matching 9 bases. CDR1 MNHEY and CDR2 SMNVEV come from the germline V gene (reference sequence). The CDR3 loop spans 18 amino acids. Trimming cost V 3 bases and J 0 bases; bases outside gene matches: 6. CDR3 sequence: CASSFLSSGSSGANVLTF. The CDR3, as DNA: TGTGCCAGCAGTTTTTTGAGTAGCGGGAGCTCTGGGGCCAACGTCCTGACTTTC.

J is TRBJ1-5 and V is TRBV5-5; D is uncertain. The CDR3 is 15 residues long. Germline assignment: CDR1 SGHKS and CDR2 YYEKEE (reference sequence). Trimming removed 3 bases at V and 9 bases at J, with 19 bases between. CDR3 in amino acids: CASSSGSEGLGPQHF. Written as DNA, the CDR3 is TGTGCCAGCAGCTCGGGGTCGGAGGGCCTGGGGCCCCAGCATTTT.

As DNA, the CDR3 is TGCAGTGCTGTTTACGGGACAGGGGTTCTCAATCAGCCCCAGCATTTT. As protein: CSAVYGTGVLNQPQHF. The V and J genes are TRBV20-1 and TRBJ1-5; TRBD1 agrees at 10 bases. This CDR3 is built from 16 residues. Germline CDR1 DFQATT, CDR2 SNEGSKA (reference sequence). Trimming cost V 5 bases and J 3 bases; bases outside gene matches: 10.

The gene calls are TRBV6-1 and TRBJ1-2; D is perhaps TRBD1 (6 bases). The CDR3 loop spans 15 amino acids. V gave up 8 bases and J gave up 0 bases, with 16 bases separating them. Germline V gene data show CDR1 as MNHNS and CDR2 as SASEGT. The CDR3 region is CASAWTVPPNYGYTF. CDR3 nucleotides: TGTGCCAGCGCTTGGACAGTCCCCCCTAACTATGGCTACACCTTC.

This clonotype was counted between two and nine times. The J gene is TRBJ1-1, the V gene TRBV12-3 or TRBV12-4; the D gene is possibly TRBD1 (6 bases). The CDR3 runs to 14 residues. The ends were cut back, 5 bases at V and 7 bases at J, with 17 bases in the middle. The CDR3: CASSPYAQGNEAFF. CDR3 nucleotides: TGTGCCAGCAGTCCATATGCACAGGGTAATGAAGCTTTCTTT.

This clonotype has only a few counts. This chain joins TRBV28 and TRBJ1-2, with TRBD1 as a possible D gene (6 bases). The germline V gene encodes CDR1 MDHEN and CDR2 SYDVKM. Trimming pared 8 bases from V and 4 bases from J, leaving 17 bases between. The CDR3 is made up of 14 amino acids. The CDR3 loop is CASLSQGDLYGYTF. In nucleotides, the CDR3 is TGTGCCAGCTTGTCACAGGGAGACCTCTATGGCTACACCTTC.

The chain combines TRBV27 with TRBJ2-1; D is perhaps TRBD1 (6 bases). CDR3 size: 15 residues. The V end was cut by 6 bases, the J end by 3 bases, with 15 bases between. Germline CDR1 MNHEY, CDR2 SMNVEV (reference sequence). The CDR3 region has the DNA TGTGCCAGCAGACTGGGGGCTAGCCTCTACAATGAGCAGTTCTTC. Translated, it gives CASRLGASLYNEQFF.

This clonotype was detected only a few times. This sequence joins TRBV7-6 and TRBJ2-7, with TRBD2 identical over 9 bases. The CDR3 sequence is 15 residues long. V lost 2 bases to trimming and J lost 6 bases; unmatched junction nucleotides: 8. CDR1 is SGHVS and CDR2 is FNYEAQ in the germline V gene. The chain's CDR3 is CASSLKNSGGPEQYF. The CDR3 DNA is TGTGCCAGCAGCTTAAAGAATAGCGGGGGTCCCGAGCAGTACTTC.